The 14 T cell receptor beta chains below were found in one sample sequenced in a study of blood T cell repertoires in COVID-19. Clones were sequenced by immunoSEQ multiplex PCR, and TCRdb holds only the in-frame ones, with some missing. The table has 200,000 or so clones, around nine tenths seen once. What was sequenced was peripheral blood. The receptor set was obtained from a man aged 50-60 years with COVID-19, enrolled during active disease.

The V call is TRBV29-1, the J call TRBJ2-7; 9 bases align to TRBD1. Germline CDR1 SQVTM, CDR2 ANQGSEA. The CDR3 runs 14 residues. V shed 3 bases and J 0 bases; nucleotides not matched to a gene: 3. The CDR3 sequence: CSVDQTGGSYEQYF. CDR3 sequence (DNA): TGCAGCGTTGACCAGACAGGGGGCTCCTACGAGCAGTACTTC.

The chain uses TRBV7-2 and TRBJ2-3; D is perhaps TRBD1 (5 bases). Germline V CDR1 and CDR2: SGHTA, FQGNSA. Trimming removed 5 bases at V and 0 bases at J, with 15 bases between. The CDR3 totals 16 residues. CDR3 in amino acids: CASSHQTDLSTDTQYF. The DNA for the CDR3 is TGTGCCAGCAGCCACCAGACAGACCTCAGCACAGATACGCAGTATTTT.

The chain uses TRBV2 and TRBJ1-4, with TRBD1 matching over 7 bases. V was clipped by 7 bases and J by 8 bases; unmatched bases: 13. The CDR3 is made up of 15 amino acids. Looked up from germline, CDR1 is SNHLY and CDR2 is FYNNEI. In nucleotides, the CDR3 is TGTGCCAGCAACCTTTTGACAGGGCTCGGGGAAAAACTGTTTTTT. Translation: CASNLLTGLGEKLFF. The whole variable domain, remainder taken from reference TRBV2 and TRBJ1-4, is EPEVTQTPSHQVTQMGQEVILRCVPISNHLYFYWYRQILGQKVEFLVSFYNNEISEKSEIFDDQFSVERPDGSNFTLKIRSTKLEDSAMYFCASNLLTGLGEKLFFGSGTQLSVL.

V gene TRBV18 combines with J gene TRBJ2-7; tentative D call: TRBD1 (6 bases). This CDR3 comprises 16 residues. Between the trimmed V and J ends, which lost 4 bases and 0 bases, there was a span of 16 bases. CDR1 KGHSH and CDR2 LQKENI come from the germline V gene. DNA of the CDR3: TGTGCCAGCTCACTATACTCGACAGGAAACTCCTACGAGCAGTACTTC. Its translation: CASSLYSTGNSYEQYF.

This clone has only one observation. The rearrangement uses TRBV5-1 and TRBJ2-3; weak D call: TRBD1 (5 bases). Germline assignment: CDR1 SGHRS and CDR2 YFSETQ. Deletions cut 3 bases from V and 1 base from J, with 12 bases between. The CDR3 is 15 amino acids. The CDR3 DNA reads TGCGCCAGCAGCTCGACAGACGCCCGCACAGATACGCAGTATTTT. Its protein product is CASSSTDARTDTQYF. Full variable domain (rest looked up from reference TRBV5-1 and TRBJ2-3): KAGVTQTPRYLIKTRGQQVTLSCSPISGHRSVSWYQQTPGQGLQFLFEYFSETQRNKGNFPGRFSGRQFSNSRSEMNVSTLELGDSALYLCASSSTDARTDTQYFGPGTRLTVL.

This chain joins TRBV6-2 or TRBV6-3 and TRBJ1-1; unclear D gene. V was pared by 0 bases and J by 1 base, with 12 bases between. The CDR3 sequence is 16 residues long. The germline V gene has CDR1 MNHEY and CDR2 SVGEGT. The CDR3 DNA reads TGTGCCAGCAGTTACTCATGGATGGGAGGGAACACTGAAGCTTTCTTT. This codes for CASSYSWMGGNTEAFF.

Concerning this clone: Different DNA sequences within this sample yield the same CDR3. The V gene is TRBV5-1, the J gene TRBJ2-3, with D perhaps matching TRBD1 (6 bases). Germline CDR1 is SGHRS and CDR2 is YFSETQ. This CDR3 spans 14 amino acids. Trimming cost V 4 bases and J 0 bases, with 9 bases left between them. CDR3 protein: CASSLGQSTDTQYF. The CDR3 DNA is TGCGCCAGCAGCCTCGGACAGAGCACAGATACGCAGTATTTT.

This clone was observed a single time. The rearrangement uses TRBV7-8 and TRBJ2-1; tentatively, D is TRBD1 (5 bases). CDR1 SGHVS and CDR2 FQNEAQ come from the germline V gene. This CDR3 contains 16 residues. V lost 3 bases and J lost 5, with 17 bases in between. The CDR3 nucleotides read TGTGCCAGCAGCTTTAGGACCCAGGGATCAAACAATGAGCAGTTCTTC. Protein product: CASSFRTQGSNNEQFF.

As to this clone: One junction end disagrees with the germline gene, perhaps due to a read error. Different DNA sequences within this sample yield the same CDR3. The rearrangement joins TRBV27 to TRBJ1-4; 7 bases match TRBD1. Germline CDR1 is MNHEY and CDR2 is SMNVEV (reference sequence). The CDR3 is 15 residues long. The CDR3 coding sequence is TGTGCTAGCAGGGGACAGCCTGCAACTAATGAAAAACTGTTTTTT. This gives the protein CASRGQPATNEKLFF.

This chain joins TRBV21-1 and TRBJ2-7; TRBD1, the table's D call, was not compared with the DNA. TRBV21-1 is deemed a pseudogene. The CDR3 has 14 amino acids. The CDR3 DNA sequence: TGTGCCAGCAGCTGGGACAGACGAGTCTACGAGCAGTACTTC. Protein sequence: CASSWDRRVYEQYF.

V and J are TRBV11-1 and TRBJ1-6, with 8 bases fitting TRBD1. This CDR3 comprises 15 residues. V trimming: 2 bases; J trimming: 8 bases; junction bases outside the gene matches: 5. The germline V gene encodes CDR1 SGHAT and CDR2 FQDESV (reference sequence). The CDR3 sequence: CASSLTTGGYSPLHF. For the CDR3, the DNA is TGTGCCAGCAGCTTAACCACAGGGGGGTATTCACCCCTCCACTTT.

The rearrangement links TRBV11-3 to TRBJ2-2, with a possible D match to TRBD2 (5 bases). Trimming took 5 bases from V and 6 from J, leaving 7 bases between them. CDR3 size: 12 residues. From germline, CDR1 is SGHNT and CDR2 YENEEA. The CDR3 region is CASSPGAGELFF. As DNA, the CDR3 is TGTGCCAGCAGCCCCGGGGCCGGGGAGCTGTTTTTT. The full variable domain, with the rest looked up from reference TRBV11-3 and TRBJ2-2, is EAGVVQSPRYKIIEKKQPVAFWCNPISGHNTLYWYLQNLGQGPELLIRYENEEAVDDSQLPKDRFSAERLKGVDSTLKIQPAELGDSAVYLCASSPGAGELFFGEGSRLTVL.

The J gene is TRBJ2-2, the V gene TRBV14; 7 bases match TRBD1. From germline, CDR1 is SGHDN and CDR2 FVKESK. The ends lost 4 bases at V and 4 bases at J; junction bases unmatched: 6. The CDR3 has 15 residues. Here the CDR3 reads CASSPHTGATGELFF. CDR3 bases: TGTGCCAGCAGCCCGCACACAGGGGCCACCGGGGAGCTGTTTTTT.

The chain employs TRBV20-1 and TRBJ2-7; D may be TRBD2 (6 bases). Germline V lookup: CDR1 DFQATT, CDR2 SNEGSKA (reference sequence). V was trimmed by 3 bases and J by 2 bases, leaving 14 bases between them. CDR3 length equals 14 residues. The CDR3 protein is CSASRRGLTYEQYF. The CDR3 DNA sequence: TGCAGTGCTAGTAGGAGGGGCCTTACCTACGAGCAGTACTTC.